This T cell receptor beta chain comes out of a study of shared clonotypes between healthy human individuals. Naive-designated CD8 cells lacked CD45RO, were positively enriched for CCR7, and omitted terminally differentiated effector memory CD45RA+ cells. Every contributor of samples was a Caucasian grown-up residing in Nashville, Tennessee. Repertoires were generated with immunoSEQ multiplex PCR, while TCRdb's copy carries only in-frame clones and drops some. The profile shows fewer than 800,000 clones, about 90% of them singletons. Sequenced material: naive CD8+ T cells sorted from blood. The sequence was collected from a man aged 25-45 years in good health.

The CDR3 DNA reads TGTGCCACAAAGCCTCGCGAGCAGTACTTC. Translated: CATKPREQYF. This chain links TRBV6-1 with TRBJ2-7; D unresolved. V was trimmed by 10 bases and J by 6 bases, leaving 10 bases between them. This CDR3 spans 10 amino acids. CDR1 and CDR2 (germline): MNHNS, SASEGT.